This is a list of T cell receptor beta chains from one sample in a study of T cell responses to AZD1222 COVID-19 vaccine. Sequencing was performed with immunoSEQ multiplex PCR; in TCRdb, only in-frame clones are kept and a portion is missing. The repertoire includes approximately 110,000 clones, around 87% of them detected once, and about 1.2% sits in the top ten. The sequencing here drew on peripheral blood, taken on day 0 of AZD1222 vaccination. The receptors were gathered from an adult in good health. The CDR3 runs from the conserved cysteine through the conserved F or W. A D gene is named only where the DNA matches it firmly. Clone size appears in some rows only: once, few, many, or a class for an expanded clone.

V gene,clone size,D gene,J gene,CDR3 DNA,CDR3 protein
TRBV7-2,.,.,TRBJ1-1,TGTGCCAGCAGCTCGTCGGGAACTTGGGGCACTGAAGCTTTCTTT,CASSSSGTWGTEAFF
TRBV29-1,once,.,TRBJ2-2,TGCAGCGTTGATCCAGGAGGTTCCACCGGGGAGCTGTTTTTT,CSVDPGGSTGELFF
TRBV11-3,.,.,TRBJ1-1,TGTGCCAGCAGCTTAGGGAGGAAGGGTGAAGCTTTCTTT,CASSLGRKGEAFF
TRBV5-6,.,.,TRBJ1-3,TGTGCCAGCAGCTTAGGGATAACGTCTGGAAACACCATATATTTT,CASSLGITSGNTIYF
TRBV7-9,.,.,TRBJ1-3,TGTGCCAGCAGCTTAGTCCTCTCTGGAAACACCATATATTTT,CASSLVLSGNTIYF
TRBV19,.,.,TRBJ1-2,TGTGCCAGTAGTATCGGCAGGGGTAATGGCTACACCTTC,CASSIGRGNGYTF
TRBV27,.,.,TRBJ2-7,TGTGCCAGCAGTTTAGAGGGGGGGCCGACCATCTACGAGCAGTACTTC,CASSLEGGPTIYEQYF
TRBV6-2/TRBV6-3,.,.,TRBJ1-5,TGTGCCAGCAGTTCGCCGGATGTCGACAGTAATCAGCCCCAGCATTTT,CASSSPDVDSNQPQHF
TRBV2,.,TRBD2,TRBJ2-5,TGTGCCAGCAGCCCCCCGGGACTACAAGAGACCCAGTACTTC,CASSPPGLQETQYF
TRBV19,.,.,TRBJ2-1,TGTGCCAGTAGTATTGAAGGGAATGAGCAGTTCTTC,CASSIEGNEQFF
TRBV11-3,.,.,TRBJ2-1,TGTGCCAGCAGCCGGGGAGCTGGATCGCTTTACAATGAGCAGTTCTTC,CASSRGAGSLYNEQFF
TRBV10-3,.,TRBD1,TRBJ2-7,TGTGCCATCAGAGCGGACAGGGACTCATACGAGCAGTACTTC,CAIRADRDSYEQYF
TRBV7-8,.,.,TRBJ1-1,TGTGCCAGCAGCTTAGGAGAAGGCTGGGACACTGAAGCTTTCTTT,CASSLGEGWDTEAFF
TRBV7-7,few,.,TRBJ1-4,TGTGCCAGCAGCTTTTACAGCCCAACTAATGAAAAACTGTTTTTT,CASSFYSPTNEKLFF
TRBV2,.,.,TRBJ1-6,TGTGCCAGCAGTGCGGGCCCCTATAATTCACCCCTCCACTTT,CASSAGPYNSPLHF
TRBV21-1,once,.,TRBJ1-2,TGTGCCAGCAGCAAAAAAAAGGCGGGAATCAACTATGGCTACACCTTC,CASSKKKAGINYGYTF
TRBV5-1,.,.,TRBJ2-7,TGCGCCAGCAGCACCCAGGGTTCCCGATACGAGCAGTACTTC,CASSTQGSRYEQYF
TRBV7-8,few,.,TRBJ1-3,TGTGCCAGCAGCTTATCCGGAGACTCTGGAAACACCATATATTTT,CASSLSGDSGNTIYF
TRBV15,once,TRBD1,TRBJ1-4,TGTGCCACCAGCAGAGATCATTACAGGGGGCCTGGAGAAAAACTGTTTTTT,CATSRDHYRGPGEKLFF
TRBV25-1,.,.,TRBJ2-3,TGTGCCAGCAGTGAATTGGGGAGTCATCCAGATACGCAGTATTTT,CASSELGSHPDTQYF
TRBV7-8,.,.,TRBJ1-3,TGTGCCAGCAGCTTAGGGGTAGTAAACACCATATATTTT,CASSLGVVNTIYF
TRBV5-1,few,.,TRBJ2-7,TGCGCCAGCAGCTTGGCCTCAGGGACGGCCTCCTACGAGCAGTACTTC,CASSLASGTASYEQYF
TRBV5-4,.,TRBD1,TRBJ2-7,TGTGCCAGCAGCGGGGCAGGGGGCGGATACGAGCAGTACTTC,CASSGAGGGYEQYF
TRBV7-2,.,.,TRBJ1-6,TGTGCCAGCAGCTTAGTGGGCACCTCCTATAATTCACCCCTCCACTTT,CASSLVGTSYNSPLHF
TRBV9,.,TRBD2,TRBJ2-7,TGTGCCAGCAGCGCCGACGGGCTAGCGGGACCCTACGAGCAGTACTTC,CASSADGLAGPYEQYF
TRBV29-1,.,.,TRBJ2-2,TGCAGCGTTGTTTGGACAAATTGGAACACCGGGGAGCTGTTTTTT,CSVVWTNWNTGELFF
TRBV5-5,.,TRBD1,TRBJ1-2,TGTGCCAGCAGCTTGGGACAGGGGGCGAGCGGGTATGGCTACACCTTC,CASSLGQGASGYGYTF
TRBV27,.,.,TRBJ1-6,TGTGCCAGCAGTTCCCCACGAGGTTCTCTTACCCCGAACGTTAATTCACCCCTCCACTTT,CASSSPRGSLTPNVNSPLHF
TRBV28,.,TRBD1,TRBJ1-5,TGTGCCAGCAGTGGCGGGACAGGCCATCAGCCCCAGCATTTT,CASSGGTGHQPQHF
TRBV10-2,.,.,TRBJ1-3,TGCGCCAGCAGTGAGGGACAGCCCGGAAACACCATATATTTT,CASSEGQPGNTIYF